This record concerns one TCR beta chain sequence. Germline V CDR1 and CDR2: SGHTA, FQGTGA. The CDR3 sequence is 13 residues long. Trimming removed 5 bases from V and 9 bases from J, with 16 bases in between. These data come from a study of blood T cell repertoires in COVID-19. Followed longitudinally, the Seattle patients had been enrolled during active infection. Assay used: immunoSEQ multiplex PCR; TCRdb lists only in-frame clones, some missing. Of approximately 250,000 clones listed, 80% to 90% are singletons. The rearrangement joins TRBV7-3 to TRBJ1-1, with D hard to call. The sample taken for sequencing was peripheral blood. The TCR originated in a woman in her sixties or seventies with COVID-19, enrolled during active disease. CDR3 region: CASSPTRDAKAFF. The CDR3, as DNA: TGTGCCAGCAGCCCGACACGCGACGCAAAAGCTTTCTTT.